A selection of T cell receptor beta chains follows, all from one sample in a study of cytomegalovirus exposure and HLA in healthy donors. Assay used: immunoSEQ multiplex PCR; TCRdb lists only in-frame clones, some missing. The repertoire includes approximately 6,800 clones, about half of them detected once, and 5% to 7.5% sits in the top ten. The sequencing input was PBMCs. All receptors come from a man aged 25 to 40 in good health and CMV-seropositive. CDR3s include the opening cysteine and the closing phenylalanine or tryptophan. A D gene is named only where the DNA matches it firmly. Expanded clones are given a class, and other clones once, few, many or no size at all.

CASSQDGRLTDTQYF,TGCGCCAGCAGCCAGGACGGGAGGCTCACAGATACGCAGTATTTT,TRBV4-3,TRBJ2-3,-,TRBD2
CASDRIQTSYNEQFF,TGTGCCAGCGATCGCATACAGACCTCCTACAATGAGCAGTTCTTC,TRBV7-2,TRBJ2-1,few,-
CASSSMETVNQPQHF,TGTGCCAGCAGTTCCATGGAGACAGTCAATCAGCCCCAGCATTTT,TRBV28,TRBJ1-5,-,-
CASSQEFAQTNTGELFF,TGCGCCAGCAGCCAAGAATTCGCACAGACGAACACCGGGGAGCTGTTTTTT,TRBV4-3,TRBJ2-2,few,-
CSCGTANYGYTF,TGCAGCTGCGGGACAGCCAACTATGGCTACACCTTC,TRBV29-1,TRBJ1-2,few,TRBD1
CASAGRGYTEAFF,TGTGCCAGTGCGGGACGGGGGTACACTGAAGCTTTCTTT,TRBV19,TRBJ1-1,-,-
CAWSLTGTEAFF,TGTGCCTGGAGCTTGACAGGGACTGAAGCTTTCTTT,TRBV30,TRBJ1-1,-,TRBD1
CASSTSTGLETQYF,TGCGCCAGCAGCACCTCGACAGGATTAGAGACCCAGTACTTC,TRBV5-1,TRBJ2-5,few,-
CASSTRPDTQYF,TGTGCCAGCAGTACTCGCCCAGATACGCAGTATTTT,TRBV6-5,TRBJ2-3,-,-
CAWNPGQETQYF,TGTGCCTGGAATCCGGGACAGGAGACGCAGTATTTT,TRBV30,TRBJ2-3,-,TRBD1
CSVEGNRVYEQYF,TGCAGCGTTGAAGGCAATCGGGTGTACGAGCAGTACTTC,TRBV29-1,TRBJ2-7,-,-
CASSFIGQYEQYF,TGTGCCAGCAGCTTTATCGGACAGTACGAGCAGTACTTC,TRBV7-6,TRBJ2-7,-,-
CASSQDWHRGEKLFF,TGCGCCAGCAGCCAAGATTGGCACAGGGGGGAAAAACTGTTTTTT,TRBV4-3,TRBJ1-4,few,TRBD1
CASSLVLAETQYF,TGTGCTAGCAGCTTAGTACTAGCCGAGACCCAGTACTTC,TRBV7-7,TRBJ2-5,-,-
CASSSGGFEQYF,TGTGCCAGCAGCTCAGGAGGGTTCGAGCAGTACTTC,TRBV7-2,TRBJ2-7,-,-
CAWSGNDGRSYGSNQPQHF,TGTGCCTGGAGTGGGAACGACGGAAGGTCCTACGGGAGCAATCAGCCCCAGCATTTT,TRBV30,TRBJ1-5,-,-
CASSTTSEGNEQFF,TGTGCCAGCAGTACGACTAGCGAGGGGAATGAGCAGTTCTTC,TRBV6-4,TRBJ2-1,-,TRBD2
CASSRQQGTEAFF,TGTGCCAGCTCACGCCAACAGGGGACTGAAGCTTTCTTT,TRBV18,TRBJ1-1,few,TRBD1
CASSSGEMNTEAFF,TGCGCCAGCAGCTCGGGGGAGATGAACACTGAAGCTTTCTTT,TRBV5-1,TRBJ1-1,-,-
CASSGLGRQAFF,TGTGCCAGCAGTGGGCTCGGGAGGCAAGCTTTCTTT,TRBV6-5,TRBJ1-1,-,-
CSVGPYYEQYF,TGCAGCGTTGGGCCTTACTACGAGCAGTACTTC,TRBV29-1,TRBJ2-7,-,-
CASRPGHTLNEAFF,TGTGCCAGCAGGCCGGGACACACTCTCAACGAGGCTTTCTTT,TRBV7-9,TRBJ1-1,medium-sized,-
CASSSTGSGYTF,TGTGCCAGCAGTTCAACAGGGTCGGGCTACACCTTC,TRBV6-5,TRBJ1-2,few,-
CSAGTSGEQYF,TGCAGTGCTGGGACCTCGGGGGAGCAGTACTTC,TRBV20-1,TRBJ2-5,-,-
CASSPSEGNSYEQYF,TGTGCCAGCAGCCCCTCCGAGGGAAACTCCTACGAGCAGTACTTC,TRBV7-8,TRBJ2-7,-,-
CASSDRTDNQPQHF,TGTGCCAGCAGCGATAGGACAGACAATCAGCCCCAGCATTTT,TRBV9,TRBJ1-5,-,-
CSVVRDTFTQYF,TGCAGCGTTGTTCGGGACACCTTTACGCAGTATTTT,TRBV29-1,TRBJ2-3,few,-
CASSGSGTGNLRF,TGTGCCAGCAGTGGTTCCGGGACAGGGAACCTCCGCTTC,TRBV6-1,TRBJ2-7,-,TRBD1
CASSPSRGTGELFF,TGTGCCAGCAGTCCTAGCCGCGGAACCGGGGAGCTGTTTTTT,TRBV25-1,TRBJ2-2,-,-
CASSDNQQGRGYTF,TGTGCCAGCAGTGACAACCAACAGGGACGGGGCTACACCTTC,TRBV25-1,TRBJ1-2,-,-
CSVPGGYNEQFF,TGCAGCGTTCCAGGAGGCTACAATGAGCAGTTCTTC,TRBV29-1,TRBJ2-1,-,-
CASSLNSQETQYF,TGTGCTAGCAGCTTAAACAGCCAAGAGACCCAGTACTTC,TRBV7-7,TRBJ2-5,-,-
CASSTRATEAFF,TGTGCCAGCAGCACGAGGGCCACTGAAGCTTTCTTT,TRBV13,TRBJ1-1,-,-
CASSLRVSTDTQYF,TGTGCCAGCAGCTTAAGAGTGAGCACAGATACGCAGTATTTT,TRBV7-6,TRBJ2-3,few,-
CASSGVGGGHNEQYF,TGTGCCAGCAGCGGAGTGGGAGGGGGGCATAACGAGCAGTACTTC,TRBV9,TRBJ2-7,-,-
CASSQEDRASFEQYF,TGTGCCAGCAGTCAAGAGGACAGGGCATCGTTCGAGCAGTACTTC,TRBV9,TRBJ2-7,few,TRBD1
CASSLPPGVGGYTF,TGTGCCAGCAGTCTTCCCCCGGGGGTTGGAGGCTACACCTTC,TRBV28,TRBJ1-2,-,-
CAWEENTGELFF,TGTGCCTGGGAGGAGAACACCGGGGAGCTGTTTTTT,TRBV30,TRBJ2-2,few,-
CASGHRQVTYNEQFF,TGTGCCAGCGGTCACCGACAGGTTACCTACAATGAGCAGTTCTTC,TRBV6-5,TRBJ2-1,-,-
CASSRGLEEKLFF,TGTGCCAGCAGCCGGGGACTTGAGGAAAAACTGTTTTTT,TRBV11-2,TRBJ1-4,few,-
CASRTGQGWSPLHF,TGTGCCAGCAGAACCGGACAGGGGTGGTCACCCCTCCACTTT,TRBV6-5,TRBJ1-6,-,TRBD1
CSFYDRARTEAFF,TGCAGCTTTTACGACAGGGCGAGGACTGAAGCTTTCTTT,TRBV29-1,TRBJ1-1,-,TRBD1
CAWSLPQGEAFF,TGTGCCTGGAGTCTGCCACAGGGTGAAGCTTTCTTT,TRBV30,TRBJ1-1,-,-
CSGDRGNTEAFF,TGCAGCGGGGACAGGGGGAACACTGAAGCTTTCTTT,TRBV29-1,TRBJ1-1,-,TRBD1
CASTWGFYGYTF,TGTGCCAGTACTTGGGGCTTCTATGGCTACACCTTC,TRBV19,TRBJ1-2,few,-
CASSQEGGSSSYNEQFF,TGCGCCAGCAGCCAAGAGGGCGGGAGCAGCTCCTACAATGAGCAGTTCTTC,TRBV4-1,TRBJ2-1,few,TRBD2
CSVEGVKDRTYGYTF,TGCAGCGTTGAAGGGGTCAAGGACAGAACCTATGGCTACACCTTC,TRBV29-1,TRBJ1-2,few,-
CASTLTSGSYEQYF,TGTGCCAGCACCCTAACTAGCGGTTCCTACGAGCAGTACTTC,TRBV11-2,TRBJ2-7,-,TRBD2
CAWSRGDQPQHF,TGTGCCTGGAGCAGGGGAGATCAGCCCCAGCATTTT,TRBV30,TRBJ1-5,once,-
CSVVGASEAFF,TGCAGCGTTGTGGGGGCGTCTGAAGCTTTCTTT,TRBV29-1,TRBJ1-1,-,-
CSVEDNYEQYF,TGCAGCGTTGAGGACAACTACGAGCAGTACTTC,TRBV29-1,TRBJ2-7,-,-
CAWSARFSGTGNEKLFF,TGTGCCTGGAGTGCAAGATTCTCCGGGACAGGGAATGAAAAACTGTTTTTT,TRBV30,TRBJ1-4,-,TRBD1
CASSLSQGSVEQYF,TGTGCCAGCAGCTTATCGCAGGGTTCGGTCGAGCAGTACTTC,TRBV7-6,TRBJ2-7,few,-
CASSQGQGNSNQPQHF,TGCGCCAGCAGCCAAGGCCAGGGGAATAGCAATCAGCCCCAGCATTTT,TRBV4-1,TRBJ1-5,-,-
CASSVDKYYGYTF,TGTGCCAGCAGCGTCGACAAATACTATGGCTACACCTTC,TRBV9,TRBJ1-2,once,-
CASSPTGTNNSPLHF,TGTGCCAGCAGCCCGACAGGCACCAATAATTCACCCCTCCACTTT,TRBV9,TRBJ1-6,-,-
CASSFRSSYEQYF,TGTGCCAGCAGCTTCCGAAGCTCCTACGAGCAGTACTTC,TRBV11-3,TRBJ2-7,-,-